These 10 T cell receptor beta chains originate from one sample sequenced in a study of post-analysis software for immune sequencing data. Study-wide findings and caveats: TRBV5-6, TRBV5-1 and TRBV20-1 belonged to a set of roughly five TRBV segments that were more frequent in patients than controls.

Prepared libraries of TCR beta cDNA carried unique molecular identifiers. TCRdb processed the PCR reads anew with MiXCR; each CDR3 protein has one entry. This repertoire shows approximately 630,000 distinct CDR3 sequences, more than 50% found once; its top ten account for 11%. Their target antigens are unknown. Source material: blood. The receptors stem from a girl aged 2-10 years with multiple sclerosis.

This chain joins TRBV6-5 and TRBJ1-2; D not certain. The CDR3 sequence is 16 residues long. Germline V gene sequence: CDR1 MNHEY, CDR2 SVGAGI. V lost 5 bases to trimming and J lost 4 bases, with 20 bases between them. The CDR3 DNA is TGTGCCAGCAGTACCCAGTCGCGGGAAGCGGGCTATGGCTACACCTTC. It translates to CASSTQSREAGYGYTF.

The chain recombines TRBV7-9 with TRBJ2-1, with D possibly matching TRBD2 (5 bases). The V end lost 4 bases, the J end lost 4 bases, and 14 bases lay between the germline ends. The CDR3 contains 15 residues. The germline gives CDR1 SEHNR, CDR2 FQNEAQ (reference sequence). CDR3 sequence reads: CASSSRLTGYNEQFF. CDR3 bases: TGTGCCAGCAGCTCGAGACTCACGGGGTACAATGAGCAGTTCTTC. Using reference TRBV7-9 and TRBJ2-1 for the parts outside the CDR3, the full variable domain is DTGVSQNPRHKITKRGQNVTFRCDPISEHNRLYWYRQTLGQGPEFLTYFQNEAQLEKSRLLSDRFSAERPKGSFSTLEIQRTEQGDSAMYLCASSSRLTGYNEQFFGPGTRLTVL.

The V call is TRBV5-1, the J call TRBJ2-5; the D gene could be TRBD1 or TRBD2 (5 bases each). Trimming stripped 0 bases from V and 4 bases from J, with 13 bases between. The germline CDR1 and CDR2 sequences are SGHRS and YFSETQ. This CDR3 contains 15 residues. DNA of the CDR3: TGCGCCAGCAGCTTGGCGGGACGGTTCGGAGAGACCCAGTACTTC. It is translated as CASSLAGRFGETQYF.

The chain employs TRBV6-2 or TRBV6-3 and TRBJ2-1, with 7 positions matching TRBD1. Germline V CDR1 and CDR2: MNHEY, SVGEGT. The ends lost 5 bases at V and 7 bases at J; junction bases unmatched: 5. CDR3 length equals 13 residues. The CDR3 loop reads CASSPLQGNEQFF. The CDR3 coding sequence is TGTGCCAGCAGTCCCTTACAGGGGAATGAGCAGTTCTTC.

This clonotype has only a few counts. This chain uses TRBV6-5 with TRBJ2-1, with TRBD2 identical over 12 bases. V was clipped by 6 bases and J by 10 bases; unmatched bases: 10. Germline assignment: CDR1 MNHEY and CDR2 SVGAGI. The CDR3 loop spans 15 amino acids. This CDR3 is CASRGSSGGAVEQFF. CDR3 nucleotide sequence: TGTGCCAGCAGGGGGTCTAGCGGGGGGGCCGTCGAGCAGTTCTTC.

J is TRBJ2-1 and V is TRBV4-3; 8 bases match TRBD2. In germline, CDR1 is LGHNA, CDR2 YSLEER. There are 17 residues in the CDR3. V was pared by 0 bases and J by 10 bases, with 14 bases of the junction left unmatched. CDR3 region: CASSQDTQAGVFNEQFF. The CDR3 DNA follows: TGCGCCAGCAGCCAAGATACCCAAGCGGGGGTTTTTAACGAGCAGTTCTTC.

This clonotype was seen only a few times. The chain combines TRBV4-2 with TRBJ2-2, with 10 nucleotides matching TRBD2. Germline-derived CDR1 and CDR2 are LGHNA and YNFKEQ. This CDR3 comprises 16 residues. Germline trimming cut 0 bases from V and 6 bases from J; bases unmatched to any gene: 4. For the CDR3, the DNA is TGTGCCAGCAGCCAAGATCAAGCGGGAGGGGCCGGGGAGCTGTTTTTT. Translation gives CASSQDQAGGAGELFF.

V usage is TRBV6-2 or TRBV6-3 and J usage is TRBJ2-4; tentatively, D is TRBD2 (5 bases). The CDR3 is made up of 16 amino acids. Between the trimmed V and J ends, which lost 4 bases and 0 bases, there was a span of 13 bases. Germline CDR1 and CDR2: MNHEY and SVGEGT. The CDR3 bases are TGTGCCAGCAGTTCTCTGGAAGGACTAGCCAAAAACATTCAGTACTTC. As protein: CASSSLEGLAKNIQYF.

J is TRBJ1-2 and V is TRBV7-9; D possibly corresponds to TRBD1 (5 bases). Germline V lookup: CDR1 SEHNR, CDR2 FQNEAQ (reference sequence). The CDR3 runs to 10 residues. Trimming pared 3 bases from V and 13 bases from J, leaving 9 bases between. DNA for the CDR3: TGTGCCAGCAGCTTGGCAGGGATCACCTTC. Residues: CASSLAGITF.

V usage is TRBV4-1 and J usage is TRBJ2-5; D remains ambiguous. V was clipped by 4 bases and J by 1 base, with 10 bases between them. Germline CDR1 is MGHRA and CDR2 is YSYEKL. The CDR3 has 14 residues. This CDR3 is CASSPEGPQETQYF. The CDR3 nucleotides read TGCGCCAGCAGCCCAGAAGGACCCCAAGAGACCCAGTACTTC.